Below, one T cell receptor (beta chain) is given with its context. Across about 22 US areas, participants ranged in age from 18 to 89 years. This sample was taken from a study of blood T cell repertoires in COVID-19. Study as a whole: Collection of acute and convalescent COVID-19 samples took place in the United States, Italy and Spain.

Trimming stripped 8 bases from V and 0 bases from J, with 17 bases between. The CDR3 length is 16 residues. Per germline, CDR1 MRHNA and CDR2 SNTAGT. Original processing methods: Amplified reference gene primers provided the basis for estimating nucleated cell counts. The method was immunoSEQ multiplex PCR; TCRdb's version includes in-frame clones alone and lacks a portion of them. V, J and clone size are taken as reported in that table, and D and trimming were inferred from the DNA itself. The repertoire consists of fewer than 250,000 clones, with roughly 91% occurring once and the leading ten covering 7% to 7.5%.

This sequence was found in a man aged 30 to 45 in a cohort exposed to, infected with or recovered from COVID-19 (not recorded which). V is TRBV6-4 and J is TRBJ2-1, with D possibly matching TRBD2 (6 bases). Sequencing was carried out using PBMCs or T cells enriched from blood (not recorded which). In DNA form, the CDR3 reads TGTGCCAGCGCAGAAGAGTGGGGAGGCTCCTACAATGAGCAGTTCTTC. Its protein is CASAEEWGGSYNEQFF.